The entry below gives a single T cell receptor beta chain sequence along with its context. The data were taken from a study of blood T cell repertoires in COVID-19. The CDR3 totals 15 residues. Germline CDR1 reads SGDLS; CDR2 reads YYNGEE. Unmatched junction bases numbered 7, after V lost 4 bases and J lost 3 bases. As handled by the study authors: For nucleated cells, counts were estimated from reference gene primer amplification. Clones were read by immunoSEQ multiplex PCR, and TCRdb kept only the in-frame ones, dropping some. V and J calls and clone size are those listed in that table; D and trimming were worked out from the DNA. In the table there are more than 400,000 clones, over 75% of which are singletons.

The source material was peripheral blood. The chain has TRBV9 and TRBJ2-7; 10 bases agree with TRBD1. The receptor was derived from a human donor in a cohort sampled during active COVID-19. DNA of the CDR3: TGTGCCAGCAGCTTAAGACAGGGGGCTTACTACGAGCAGTACTTC. Its protein is CASSLRQGAYYEQYF.